This T cell receptor beta chain was captured in a study of shared clonotypes between healthy human individuals. Study summary: For every donor, three CD4 naive, three CD4 memory, two CD8 naive and one CD8 memory plates were used. The study's findings and limits: Roughly 4.6% of naive CD4 clonotypes were common to a handful of donors. Clonotypes which were not shared had lower generation probabilities than clonotypes that all four donors shared.

This was a deep-level run. The method was immunoSEQ multiplex PCR; TCRdb's version includes in-frame clones alone and lacks a portion of them. The sample records 2 million to 2.5 million clones, around 96% being singletons. Comments on this clone: The antigen remains unidentified.

The CDR3 extends over 17 amino acids. The germline gives CDR1 SEHNR, CDR2 FQNEAQ (reference sequence). The V end was cut by 0 bases, the J end by 0 bases, with 14 bases between. CD45RO-negative, CCR7-positively selected cells formed the naive CD8 fraction, excluding terminally differentiated effector memory CD45RA+ cells. The sequence came from a man in his late teens or twenties in good health. The sequenced sample consisted of naive CD8+ T cells sorted from blood. The V gene is TRBV7-9, the J gene TRBJ2-5; D is unresolved. The DNA for the CDR3 is TGTGCCAGCAGCTTAGCGCTGTTCGGAGAGTACCAAGAGACCCAGTACTTC. Protein product: CASSLALFGEYQETQYF.